This T cell receptor (beta chain) was profiled in a study of blood T cell repertoires in COVID-19. At the level of the study: Whether acute or convalescent, the COVID-19 samples came from the United States, Italy and Spain. Sources were T cells, B-cell-depleted T cells, or PBMCs; the material itself was cDNA or gDNA.

The CDR3 is 13 amino acids. CDR1 and CDR2 from the germline V gene are ENHRY and SYGVKD. V lost 6 bases, J lost 8 bases, and 16 bases lay in between. Original analysis: Nucleated cell counts were estimated from reference gene primer amplification. Profiling relied on immunoSEQ multiplex PCR, and the TCRdb table lists in-frame clones only, not all of them. From that table come the V and J calls and clone size; the DNA was used to work out D and trimming. The repertoire holds around 150,000 clones, 81% seen once, with about 11% in the top ten. The sample consisted of peripheral blood. This rearrangement joins TRBV10-3 to TRBJ1-2; a weak D match, TRBD1 (6 bases). This TCR came from a human donor in a cohort sampled during active COVID-19. The CDR3 loop is CAISPTGSGGYTF. The CDR3, as DNA: TGTGCCATCAGCCCTACAGGGTCTGGGGGCTACACCTTC.